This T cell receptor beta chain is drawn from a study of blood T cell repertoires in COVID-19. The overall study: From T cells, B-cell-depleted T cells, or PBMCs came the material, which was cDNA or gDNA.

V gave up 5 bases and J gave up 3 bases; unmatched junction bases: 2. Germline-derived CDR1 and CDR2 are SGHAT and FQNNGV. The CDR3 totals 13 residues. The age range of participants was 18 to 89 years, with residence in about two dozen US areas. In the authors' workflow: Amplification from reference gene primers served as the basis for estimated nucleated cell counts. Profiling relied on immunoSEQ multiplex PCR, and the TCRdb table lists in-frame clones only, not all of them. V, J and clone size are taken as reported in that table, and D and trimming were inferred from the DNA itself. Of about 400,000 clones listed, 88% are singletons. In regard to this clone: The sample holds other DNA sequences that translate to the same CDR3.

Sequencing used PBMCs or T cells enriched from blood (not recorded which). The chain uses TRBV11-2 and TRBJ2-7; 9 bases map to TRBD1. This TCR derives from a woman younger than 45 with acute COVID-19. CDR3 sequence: CASSPGQGYEQYF. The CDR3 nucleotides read TGTGCCAGCAGCCCGGGACAGGGCTACGAGCAGTACTTC. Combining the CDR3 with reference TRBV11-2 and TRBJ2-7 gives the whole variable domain EAGVAQSPRYKIIEKRQSVAFWCNPISGHATLYWYQQILGQGPKLLIQFQNNGVVDDSQLPKDRFSAERLKGVDSTLKIQPAKLEDSAVYLCASSPGQGYEQYFGPGTRLTVT.